This T cell receptor beta chain was found in a study of cytomegalovirus exposure and HLA in healthy donors. Notes on this clone: Its antigen remains unidentified.

Broader study findings: A later analysis found first-cohort TCR clusters tended to co-occur in the approximately 120 validation repertoires.

The table came from immunoSEQ multiplex PCR; TCRdb's copy has only in-frame clones and leaves some out. Here the sample spans roughly 140,000 clones, more than 85% being singletons. V lost 2 bases and J lost 4; bases outside the gene matches: 1. This CDR3 contains 14 residues. CDR1 is SGHTA, CDR2 FQGNSA, per germline. It was the approximately 120-subject validation cohort, separate from the approximately 680-subject first cohort, to which the donors belonged. Input material: PBMCs. J is TRBJ2-7 and V is TRBV7-2; the match to TRBD2 covers 11 bases. The sequence came from a man in his late teens or twenties in good health and CMV-seronegative. The CDR3 coding sequence is TGTGCCAGCAGCTTAACTAGCGGGAGTTACGAGCAGTACGTC. Protein sequence: CASSLTSGSYEQYV.